Listed here is a single T cell receptor beta chain. Its target antigen remains unknown. Base qualities are not provided; no much larger clone lies one nucleotide away. For the CD8 naive samples, CD45RO-negative cells were positively selected for CCR7, yielding a CD45RA+CCR7+ population from which TemRA cells were excluded. The donors were healthy, HIV-negative adults who had no recently reported acute infections or vaccinations. All donors were Caucasian adults living in Nashville, Tennessee, USA. After blood collection by leukapheresis, PBMCs were isolated using Ficoll-Histopaque density gradient centrifugation and then cryopreserved in the vapor phase of liquid nitrogen. Purity and quantity of every magnetically sorted T cell population were checked by analytical flow cytometry. Each sorted fraction had its genomic DNA isolated and then quantified by UV absorbance on a Nanodrop 2000c. This record comes from a study of shared clonotypes between healthy human individuals (dated by TCRdb to the early 2020s). For the wider study: Three men and a couple of women, aged 18 to 49 years, made up the cohort. Per donor, leukapheresis produced somewhere between about 0.94 and 9 billion PBMCs. For each donor, CD4 naive and CD4 memory were each run on three plates, CD8 naive on two plates, and CD8 memory on one plate. To estimate repertoire size and how much clonotype sharing occurs between individuals, the study deeply sequenced the blood TCR repertoires of 5 or 6 healthy adults. To increase sequencing depth and limit assay-specific biases, different laboratories used diverse techniques to prepare libraries and sequence TCR repertoires. What the authors observed across the whole study: Compared with non-shared clonotypes, clonotypes shared by all four sorted-subset donors had higher generation probabilities. Sampling was restricted to blood, and TCR repertoires in tissues likely differ from the TCR repertoires found in blood. Even with the large sequencing depth, rarefaction of the sorted-subset datasets indicated that sequencing was incomplete. When four donors were compared, the shared fraction of clonotypes was about 5% for naive CD4, 3% to 4% for naive CD8, 2% to 2.5% for memory CD4, and approximately 0.4% for memory CD8. Naive subsets generally had larger estimated clonotype richness than memory subsets. Pairwise subsampling led to the expectation that sequencing depth would affect the degree of clonotype sharing among donors. The small number of donors limited the genetic and exposure-history diversity represented.

Using the deep immunoSEQ assay, TCR CDR3 regions were amplified from genomic DNA by multiplex PCR. Extracted genomic DNA from each cell subset was distributed evenly across all wells of several immunoSEQ 96-well plates, and each plate was treated as a replicate. For sorted subsets, each replicate PCR was loaded with approximately 0.2 ug genomic DNA, equivalent to about 30,000 T cell genomes. Purified libraries were measured with a Qubit 3.0 fluorometer, size-checked on a Bioanalyzer 2100, and measured again with the KAPA Library Quantification kit. Every immunoSEQ 96-well plate was sequenced on a separate single-read 150-cycle Illumina NextSeq 550 flow cell. In the source study's methods: Because the immunoSEQ output included only junctional sequences and no quality scores, the filtering could not be the same as the filtering used for full-length reads. Sequences were annotated with PyIR, a Python wrapper for IgBLAST v1.9, using IMGT germline references to assign V/J genes and CDR3. Reads were filtered out if the reads had weak V/J assignments (E-value above 1e-6), no CDR3, stop codons, out-of-frame junctions, or ambiguous translated residues. V3J clonotypes were defined as sequences sharing an identical inferred V gene, J gene, and CDR3 amino acid sequence. The percentage overlap between two repertoires was calculated by dividing the number of shared unique clonotypes by the size of the smaller repertoire. RTK rarefaction, the Chao1 estimator, and Recon v2.1 estimates of unobserved clonotypes were used to assess repertoire richness. For all TCRbeta clonotypes obtained by the gDNA method from a few donors, generation probabilities were computed with OLGA. TCRdb took this table from immuneACCESS and kept in-frame rearrangements with V and J called. Such tables lack part of the clones; where checked against another copy, unresolved V genes explain under half of the gap, and the rest is unexplained. Clone size and V and J calls were adopted from that table, with D and trimming inferred from the DNA. The sample data list roughly 890,000 clones, and approximately 92% of these were observed just once. Less than 25% of the sample comes from the top ten.

The origin of this receptor is a man aged 25 to 40 in good health. The sequencing input was naive CD8+ T cells sorted from blood. The sample's cell subset or site label, decoded: CD45RA+CCR7+.

The bases are TGCGCCAGCAGCCAAGAGTGGGCACAGCTTAACACCGGGGAGCTGTTTTTT. The encoded protein is CASSQEWAQLNTGELFF. The V gene is TRBV4-3 and the J gene is TRBJ2-2, with no confidently assigned D gene. For CDR1 and CDR2, the germline V gene lists LGHNA and YSLEER. The CDR3, cysteine through phenylalanine, is 17 amino acids long. Of all the DNA, just the CDR3 is kept, 51 bases in frame from base 1. The V end loses 0 bases and the J end loses 2 bases, and a stretch of 13 bases separates them.